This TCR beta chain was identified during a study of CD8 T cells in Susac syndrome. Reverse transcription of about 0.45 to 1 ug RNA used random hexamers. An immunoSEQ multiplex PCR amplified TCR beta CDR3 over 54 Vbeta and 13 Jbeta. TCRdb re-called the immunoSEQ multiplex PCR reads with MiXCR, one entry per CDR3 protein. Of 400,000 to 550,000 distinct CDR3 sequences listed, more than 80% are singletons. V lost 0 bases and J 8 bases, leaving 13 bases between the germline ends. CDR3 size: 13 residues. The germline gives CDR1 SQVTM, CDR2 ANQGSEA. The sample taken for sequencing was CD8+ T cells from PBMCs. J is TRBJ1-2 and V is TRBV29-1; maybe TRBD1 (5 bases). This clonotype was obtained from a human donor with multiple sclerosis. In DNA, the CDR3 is TGCAGCGTTGAAGATGGGGGGTATGAGGGCTACACCTTC. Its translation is CSVEDGGYEGYTF.